This TCR beta chain is drawn from a study of T-cell reconstitution after alpha-beta-depleted transplantation in children. V was trimmed by 5 bases and J by 7 bases, leaving 18 bases between them. The CDR3 is 14 residues long. Germline V gene sequence: CDR1 DFQATT, CDR2 SNEGSKA (reference sequence). This clonotype was detected ten times or more. Researchers prepared the TCRbeta library using unique molecular identifiers, the study reports. From the PCR reads, TCRdb called clonotypes with MiXCR, one entry per CDR3 protein. The sample has about 600,000 distinct CDR3 sequences, over 9.5% seen once. J is TRBJ2-1 and V is TRBV20-1; D is perhaps TRBD1 (6 bases). The sequence was obtained from a human donor who donated a stem cell graft to a child with acute myeloid leukemia. The sequences come from PBMCs from the stem cell graft donor, collected from the stem cell graft. The CDR3 DNA reads TGCAGTGCTGGTGGGGGAACAGGGAAAAATGAGCAGTTCTTC. Translated: CSAGGGTGKNEQFF.